This T cell receptor (beta chain) was captured by sequencing in a study of early T cells in non-severe SARS-CoV-2 infection. Study-level points and caveats: Private and CD4 specificities were missed by VDJdb matching, skewed to anti-spike CD8.

V was clipped by 4 bases and J by 6 bases; unmatched bases: 11. CDR1 MNHEY and CDR2 SVGEGT come from the germline V gene. This CDR3 is built from 18 residues. This clonotype was seen more than once but under ten times. The antigen is undetermined. Unique molecular identifiers were attached to individual cDNA molecules. One entry per CDR3 protein results from TCRdb running MiXCR on the 5' RACE reads. The data contain around 60,000 distinct CDR3 sequences, around 20% of them seen just once; the ten biggest clones take up 8.9%. The chain combines TRBV6-2 or TRBV6-3 with TRBJ2-1; 14 positions agree with TRBD2. This clonotype originated in an adult who was a healthcare worker with PCR-confirmed SARS-CoV-2 infection or an uninfected control (not recorded which). Specimen: whole blood, collected at baseline. As DNA, the CDR3 is TGTGCCAGCAGTTTCTCGGGACTAGCGGGAGTGGTAGGCAATGAGCAGTTCTTC. Encoded protein: CASSFSGLAGVVGNEQFF.